The 5 T cell receptor beta chains given below trace back to one sample, sequenced in a study of OX40 agonist ivuxolimab in advanced cancers. Assay: immunoSEQ multiplex PCR; the TCRdb copy retains only in-frame clones and omits some. The top ten clones hold about 1.3% of a sample with 55,000 to 75,000 clones, approximately 90% of them seen once. Sample: CD4+ or CD8+ T cells sorted from blood, taken in a trial of the OX40 agonist ivuxolimab. These receptors all come from an adult with an advanced solid tumor such as melanoma, head and neck, liver or kidney cancer.

This chain uses TRBV30 with TRBJ2-7; D may be TRBD1 or TRBD2 (5 bases each). The germline CDR1 and CDR2 sequences are GTSNPN and SVGIG (reference sequence). There are 12 residues in the CDR3. V shed 4 bases and J shed 2 bases, with 9 bases lying between them. CDR3 nucleotides: TGTGCCTGGAATCGGGGCCCCTACGAGCAGTACTTC. It encodes CAWNRGPYEQYF.

The chain joins TRBV4-1 to TRBJ1-5; TRBD1 agrees at 8 bases. CDR1 and CDR2 from the germline V gene are MGHRA and YSYEKL. This CDR3 has 16 residues. Trimming at V came to 4 bases and at J to 7 bases, leaving 12 bases not matched to a gene. Written as DNA, the CDR3 is TGCGCCAGCAGCCTGACAGGGGAACGGTCAGGACAGCCCCAGCATTTT. It yields the protein CASSLTGERSGQPQHF.

The V and J genes are TRBV30 and TRBJ1-1, with a tentative D call TRBD1 (5 bases). The CDR3 is 12 residues long. Germline V gene data show CDR1 as GTSNPN and CDR2 as SVGIG (reference sequence). Here the CDR3 DNA reads TGTGCTCGGACTGGGGGGGACACTGAAGCTTTCTTT. The encoded protein is CARTGGDTEAFF.

V usage is TRBV7-2 and J usage is TRBJ2-5; 8 bases line up with TRBD2. The CDR3 is 15 amino acids. The V and J ends lost 6 bases and 0 bases, in that order; junction bases with no gene match: 6. CDR1 is SGHTA and CDR2 is FQGNSA in the germline V gene. Written as DNA, the CDR3 is TGTGCCAGCAGAGTTAGCGGGGCGTACCAAGAGACCCAGTACTTC. It is translated as CASRVSGAYQETQYF. Full variable domain (remainder filled in from reference TRBV7-2 and TRBJ2-5): GAGVSQSPSNKVTEKGKDVELRCDPISGHTALYWYRQSLGQGLEFLIYFQGNSAPDKSGLPSDRFSAERTGGSVSTLTIQRTQQEDSAVYLCASRVSGAYQETQYFGPGTRLLVL.

The chain combines TRBV9 with TRBJ1-4, with D perhaps matching TRBD1 (5 bases). Germline-derived CDR1 and CDR2 are SGDLS and YYNGEE. CDR3 length: 15 amino acids. V gave up 7 bases and J gave up 5 bases, with 18 bases separating them. CDR3: CASSRAGQGNEKLFF. The CDR3, as DNA: TGTGCCAGCTCCAGGGCTGGGCAGGGCAATGAAAAACTGTTTTTT.